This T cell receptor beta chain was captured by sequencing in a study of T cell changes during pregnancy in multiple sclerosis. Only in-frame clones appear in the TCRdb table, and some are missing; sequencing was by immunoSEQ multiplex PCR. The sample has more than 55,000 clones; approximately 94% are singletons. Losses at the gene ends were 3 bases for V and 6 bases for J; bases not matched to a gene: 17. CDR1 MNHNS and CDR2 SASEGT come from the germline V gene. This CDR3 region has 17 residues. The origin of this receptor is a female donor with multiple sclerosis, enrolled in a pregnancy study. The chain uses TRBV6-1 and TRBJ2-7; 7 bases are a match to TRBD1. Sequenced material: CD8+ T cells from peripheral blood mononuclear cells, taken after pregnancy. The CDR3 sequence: CASSDMTGLQAWGEQYF. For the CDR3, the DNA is TGTGCCAGCAGTGACATGACAGGGCTCCAAGCCTGGGGCGAGCAGTACTTC.